These 10 T cell receptor beta chains share one sample of origin, sequenced in a study of blood T cell repertoires in COVID-19. The data were produced by immunoSEQ multiplex PCR, yet TCRdb's version contains in-frame clones alone and is incomplete. The sample contains about 250,000 clones, around nine tenths of which appear only once. The sample comprised peripheral blood. These receptors were obtained from a woman aged 55-70 years who had recovered from COVID-19.

This rearrangement joins TRBV7-3 to TRBJ2-3; tentative D call: TRBD1 (6 bases). The V end lost 2 bases, the J end lost 3 bases, and 12 bases lay between the germline ends. The CDR3 contains 15 residues. The germline V gene encodes CDR1 SGHTA and CDR2 FQGTGA. The CDR3 loop reads CASSLGAGATDTQYF. CDR3 coding DNA: TGTGCCAGCAGCTTAGGAGCAGGGGCTACAGATACGCAGTATTTT. Using reference TRBV7-3 and TRBJ2-3 for the parts outside the CDR3, the full variable domain is GAGVSQTPSNKVTEKGKYVELRCDPISGHTALYWYRQSLGQGPEFLIYFQGTGAADDSGLPNDRFFAVRPEGSVSTLKIQRTERGDSAVYLCASSLGAGATDTQYFGPGTRLTVL.

This clone was counted only a few times. The V call is TRBV4-2, the J call TRBJ2-5; 10 positions match TRBD2. The length of the CDR3 is 16 residues. Germline V gene data show CDR1 as LGHNA and CDR2 as YNFKEQ. V lost 1 base and J lost 1; bases outside the gene matches: 3. CDR3 sequence reads: CASSQVSGGIQETQYF. CDR3 coding DNA: TGTGCCAGCAGCCAAGTTAGCGGGGGGATCCAAGAGACCCAGTACTTC.

The rearrangement uses TRBV20-1 and TRBJ2-7; 8 bases line up with TRBD2. The CDR3 spans 16 residues. Germline CDR1 reads DFQATT; CDR2 reads SNEGSKA (reference sequence). V lost 3 bases and J lost 3; bases outside the gene matches: 13. CDR3 residues: CSASDPAWTSFYEQYF. The DNA for the CDR3 is TGCAGTGCTAGTGACCCGGCGTGGACTAGCTTCTACGAGCAGTACTTC.

A note on this clone: Sequence at one end of the junction differs from germline and may be a read error. The CDR3: CASSQEGSETGELFF. CDR3 bases: TGCGCCAGCAGCCAAGAAGGATCCGAGACCGGGGAACTGTTTTTT. The chain recombines TRBV4-3 with TRBJ2-2, with D perhaps matching TRBD2 (5 bases). Germline V CDR1 and CDR2: LGHNA, YSLEER. The CDR3 has 15 amino acids.

V is TRBV6-6 and J is TRBJ2-3; TRBD2 matches at 11 bases. Unmatched junction bases numbered 6, after V lost 6 bases and J lost 4 bases. The CDR3 contains 15 residues. From germline, CDR1 is MNHNY and CDR2 SVGAGI (reference sequence). CDR3 amino acids: CASRVAGGRADTQYF. CDR3 sequence (DNA): TGTGCCAGCAGAGTAGCGGGGGGGCGGGCAGATACGCAGTATTTT.

The V call is TRBV11-2, the J call TRBJ2-7, with D perhaps matching TRBD1 (6 bases). V lost 0 bases and J 0 bases, leaving 15 bases between the germline ends. CDR3 length: 17 amino acids. The germline V gene has CDR1 SGHAT and CDR2 FQNNGV. DNA of the CDR3: TGTGCCAGCAGCTTAGACTTAGGGCAGGGGAGCTCCTACGAGCAGTACTTC. Encoded protein: CASSLDLGQGSSYEQYF.

J is TRBJ1-2 and V is TRBV7-9; 10 bases align to TRBD1. The germline CDR1 and CDR2 sequences are SEHNR and FQNEAQ (reference sequence). Trimming at V came to 6 bases and at J to 7 bases, leaving 8 bases not matched to a gene. CDR3 size: 14 residues. As DNA, the CDR3 is TGTGCCAGCAGGAGGGACAGGGGAGCTTTTGGCTACACCTTC. Translation gives CASRRDRGAFGYTF.

The CDR3 bases are TGTGCCAGCTCACCACCAGCTGGGGGCGAAGGAAATGAGCAGTTCTTC. Residues: CASSPPAGGEGNEQFF. The J gene is TRBJ2-1, the V gene TRBV18; a possible D gene is TRBD1 (6 bases). The V end lost 0 bases, the J end lost 7 bases, and 16 bases lay between the germline ends. The CDR3 is 16 amino acids. Per the germline V gene, CDR1 is KGHSH and CDR2 is LQKENI.

Turning to this clone: This CDR3 is missing its conserved last phenylalanine or tryptophan, likely due to a read error. The limits of the CDR3 on the DNA are not certain, so only TCRdb's listed CDR3 is given. The chain is built from TRBV6-2 or TRBV6-3 and TRBJ1-6. Germline V lookup: CDR1 MNHEY, CDR2 SVGEGT. The CDR3 is 11 residues long, ends included. CDR3 sequence: CASSYPGQSRG.

The count of this clone is one. DNA of the CDR3: TGTGCCAGCAGCCACGACTTAGGCCAGGGTGCAACTAATGAAAAACTGTTTTTT. Protein: CASSHDLGQGATNEKLFF. The chain recombines TRBV14 with TRBJ1-4; D possibly corresponds to TRBD1 (5 bases). The V and J ends lost 3 bases and 0 bases respectively, with 17 bases between them. The CDR3 covers 18 residues. Germline V CDR1 and CDR2: SGHDN, FVKESK. The whole variable domain, remainder taken from reference TRBV14 and TRBJ1-4, is EAGVTQFPSHSVIEKGQTVTLRCDPISGHDNLYWYRRVMGKEIKFLLHFVKESKQDESGMPNNRFLAERTGGTYSTLKVQPAELEDSGVYFCASSHDLGQGATNEKLFFGSGTQLSVL.